Listed below are T cell receptor beta chains from one sample, sequenced in a study of blood T cell repertoires in COVID-19. Generated by immunoSEQ multiplex PCR, the TCRdb table keeps only in-frame clones and is missing some. The sample shows about 170,000 clones, over 65% of them seen only once. The sequencing input was PBMCs or T cells enriched from blood (not recorded which). These TCRs come from a woman aged 50 to 60 who had recovered from COVID-19. CDR3s include the opening cysteine and the closing phenylalanine or tryptophan. Each record gives: V gene, J gene, clone size, D gene, CDR3 DNA, CDR3 protein. The D gene is left open where the match is weak. Some rows mark clone size as missing; the rest say once, few, many or name a class of expanded clone.

v_call: TRBV14
j_call: TRBJ2-1
clone_size: -
d_call: -
cdr3_nt: TGTGCCAGCAGCCAAGATTTGGGCCAACCCCTCGAGTTCTTC
cdr3_aa: CASSQDLGQPLEFF

v_call: TRBV28
j_call: TRBJ1-5
clone_size: -
d_call: TRBD1
cdr3_nt: TGTGCCAGCAGTCCGGGGGGACAGGGGCAGCCCCAGCATTTT
cdr3_aa: CASSPGGQGQPQHF

v_call: TRBV28
j_call: TRBJ1-4
clone_size: once
d_call: -
cdr3_nt: TGTGCCAGCAGGGGGGGAGGCGTCGAAAAACTGTTTTTT
cdr3_aa: CASRGGGVEKLFF

v_call: TRBV19
j_call: TRBJ1-2
clone_size: -
d_call: TRBD1
cdr3_nt: TGTGCCAGTAACCCAAGAGTGGGACAGGGGACCTATGGCTACACCTTC
cdr3_aa: CASNPRVGQGTYGYTF

v_call: TRBV3-1/TRBV3-2
j_call: TRBJ1-5
clone_size: -
d_call: -
cdr3_nt: TGTGCCAGCAGCCCATTGGCTAGCAATCAGCCCCAGCATTTT
cdr3_aa: CASSPLASNQPQHF

v_call: TRBV6-5
j_call: TRBJ1-2
clone_size: -
d_call: -
cdr3_nt: TGTGCCAGCAGTTACTACTCTAACTATGGCTACACCTTC
cdr3_aa: CASSYYSNYGYTF

v_call: TRBV21-1
j_call: TRBJ1-2
clone_size: -
d_call: -
cdr3_nt: TGTGATCGTAGAAGAGCTAACTATGGCTACACCTTC
cdr3_aa: CDRRRANYGYTF

v_call: TRBV2
j_call: TRBJ1-6
clone_size: -
d_call: -
cdr3_nt: TGTGCCAGCAGAGAGAGAAGCTCCTATAATTCACCCCTCCACTTT
cdr3_aa: CASRERSSYNSPLHF

v_call: TRBV5-5
j_call: TRBJ2-5
clone_size: -
d_call: -
cdr3_nt: TGTGCCAGCAGCTTGGGTTCCGCCCGGGAGACCCAGTACTTC
cdr3_aa: CASSLGSARETQYF

v_call: TRBV3-1/TRBV3-2
j_call: TRBJ2-5
clone_size: -
d_call: -
cdr3_nt: TGTGCCAGCAGCCCCGGACTGCTCCGAGAGACCCAGTACTTC
cdr3_aa: CASSPGLLRETQYF

v_call: TRBV11-3
j_call: TRBJ2-1
clone_size: -
d_call: -
cdr3_nt: TGTGCCAGCAGCTTAGGCCGGAGCTCCTACAATGAGCAGTTCTTC
cdr3_aa: CASSLGRSSYNEQFF